This T cell receptor (beta chain) was sequenced for a study of OX40 agonist ivuxolimab in advanced cancers. In the study overall: Hepatocellular carcinoma, melanoma, renal cell or head and neck cancer affected the dose-escalation patients. Overall study findings and caveats: Partial responders at 0.1-3.0 mg/kg showed near-lowest clonal expansion. Nonresponders, in some cases, also had low normalized T-cell clonal expansion. Average numbers of expanded clones were greater in CD8+ T cells than in CD4+.

Profiled with immunoSEQ multiplex PCR; TCRdb holds only in-frame clones, not every one. The sample lists 65,000 to 80,000 clones, about nine tenths seen once, with over 0.6% in the top ten. Trimming stripped 0 bases from V and 4 bases from J, with 4 bases between. The V gene's germline CDR1 is LGHNA and CDR2 YNFKEQ. The CDR3 covers 12 residues. Details on this clone: Its antigen is undetermined.

The sample here was CD4+ or CD8+ T cells sorted from blood, taken in a trial of the OX40 agonist ivuxolimab. The TCR was taken from an adult with an advanced solid tumor such as melanoma, head and neck, liver or kidney cancer. The chain uses TRBV4-2 and TRBJ2-7; D call uncertain. The CDR3 reads CASSQDRYEQYF. Here the CDR3 DNA reads TGTGCCAGCAGCCAAGATAGATACGAGCAGTACTTC.